This T cell receptor beta chain was profiled in a study of blood T cell repertoires in COVID-19. Across the study: Spain, Italy and the United States supplied samples that represented acute and convalescent COVID-19.

Original processing notes: The assay estimated nucleated cells by amplifying reference gene primers. Measured with immunoSEQ multiplex PCR; TCRdb has only the in-frame clones, and not every one. The V and J calls and the clone size are those of that table, but D and trimming were determined from the DNA. The sample contains 150,000 to 200,000 clones, approximately 82% of which appear only once. The CDR3 is 14 residues long. The V and J ends lost 5 bases and 4 bases respectively, with 14 bases between them. Germline assignment: CDR1 SEHNR and CDR2 FQNEAQ (reference sequence). The study drew participants aged about 18 to 95 years from about two dozen US areas. Categorization into cohorts depended on clinical history that participants reported.

The origin of this receptor is a woman aged 50 to 60 who had recovered from COVID-19. What was sequenced was PBMCs or T cells enriched from blood (not recorded which). The V and J genes are TRBV7-9 and TRBJ1-1; a possible D gene is TRBD1 (6 bases). The CDR3 reads CASSRQQGSTEAFF. DNA for the CDR3: TGTGCCAGCAGCAGACAACAGGGTAGCACTGAAGCTTTCTTT.